This T cell receptor beta chain appears in the sequencing data of a study of control samples from healthy donors and cancer patients. In regard to this clone: Different DNA sequences within this sample yield the same CDR3.

Here immunoSEQ multiplex PCR was the method, and the copy in TCRdb shows in-frame clones only, minus some. In the table there are some 17,000 clones, 85% to 90% of which are singletons. This clonotype was sampled from a man aged 55 to 70 with head and neck cancer. Sequenced material: PBMCs.

CDR3 sequence: CASSLGGWRDRANEQYF. In nucleotides, the CDR3 is TGCGCCAGCAGCTTGGGGGGTTGGCGGGACAGGGCCAACGAGCAGTACTTC. This chain connects TRBV5-1 to TRBJ2-7, with 9 nucleotides matching TRBD1. Germline CDR1 reads SGHRS; CDR2 reads YFSETQ. J gave up 5 bases and V 0 bases, and 12 bases lay outside the gene matches. The CDR3 spans 17 residues.